The 13 T cell receptor beta chains below all came from one sample that was sequenced in a study of vaccination effects on CD4 cells after COVID-19. For these TCRs, the target antigens are not known. Clones were read by immunoSEQ multiplex PCR, and TCRdb kept only the in-frame ones, dropping some. This sample has over 55,000 clones, with approximately 75% found just once. With the ViraFEST assay, the study expanded antigen-specific CD4+ T cells using viral peptide pools, then sequenced them. Culture lasted approximately 10 days before CD4+ T cell isolation. Vaccine recipients lacked prior SARS-CoV-2 infection and had negative nucleocapsid antibodies. The sequencing here drew on CD4+ T cells from PBMCs cultured with HCoV-OC43 spike peptides, taken before COVID-19 vaccination. Regarding subset: HCoV-OC43 spike overlapping peptide pool stimulation. The receptors shown here come from a human donor who received a COVID-19 vaccine.

The chain joins TRBV7-2 to TRBJ2-5; D is unresolved. With 0 bases removed from V and 5 bases from J, the gap between germline ends came to 7 bases. The CDR3 consists of 13 residues. Germline lookup yields CDR1 SGHTA and CDR2 FQGNSA. As DNA, the CDR3 is TGTGCCAGCAGCTTAGCGGGCCCGGAGACCCAGTACTTC. Its translation: CASSLAGPETQYF.

V usage is TRBV6-5 and J usage is TRBJ2-4; D gene ambiguous. This CDR3 has 14 residues. Germline V gene sequence: CDR1 MNHEY, CDR2 SVGAGI. The V gene lost 6 bases and the J gene lost 1 base, with 10 bases spanning the gap. CDR3 in amino acids: CASRPPGAKNIQYF. The CDR3 DNA reads TGTGCCAGCAGACCACCTGGGGCCAAAAACATTCAGTACTTC.

This clone was picked up a small number of times. The V gene is TRBV10-2, the J gene TRBJ1-5, with 7 bases that match TRBD1. The J segment lost 8 bases and the V segment lost 1 base, leaving 8 bases of the junction unmatched. This CDR3 has 15 residues. The germline CDR1 and CDR2 sequences are WSHSY and SAAADI. Here the CDR3 reads CASSEWAGGEEPQHF. CDR3 sequence (DNA): TGCGCCAGCAGTGAGTGGGCAGGGGGTGAGGAGCCCCAGCATTTT.

This sequence joins TRBV5-4 and TRBJ1-1, with unresolved D. There are 14 residues in the CDR3. V gave up 0 bases and J gave up 5 bases, with 11 bases separating them. The V gene's germline CDR1 is SGHNT and CDR2 YYREEE (reference sequence). CDR3: CASSLALGRTEAFF. CDR3 sequence (DNA): TGTGCCAGCAGCTTGGCCCTGGGCCGGACTGAAGCTTTCTTT.

This chain joins TRBV11-2 and TRBJ2-5; D is ambiguous. CDR1 and CDR2 (germline): SGHAT, FQNNGV. V was trimmed by 1 base and J by 9 bases, leaving 12 bases between them. This CDR3 has 13 amino acids. The CDR3 sequence: CASSLVSVWAQYF. DNA of the CDR3: TGTGCCAGCAGCTTAGTCAGTGTGTGGGCCCAGTACTTC.

This chain joins TRBV7-2 and TRBJ2-1; TRBD1 might be the D (6 bases). Trimming removed 0 bases at V and 4 bases at J, with 10 bases between. The CDR3 loop spans 15 amino acids. CDR1 and CDR2 (germline): SGHTA, FQGNSA. CDR3: CASSLAGALYNEQFF. The CDR3 bases are TGTGCCAGCAGCTTAGCGGGGGCCTTATACAATGAGCAGTTCTTC.

V is TRBV6-4 and J is TRBJ1-1; no clear D gene. The CDR3 totals 13 residues. V dropped 6 bases and J dropped 0 bases, with 8 bases sitting between them. Germline values: CDR1 MRHNA, CDR2 SNTAGT. The CDR3 is CASRPTVNTEAFF. The CDR3 coding sequence is TGTGCCAGCAGGCCCACAGTGAACACTGAAGCTTTCTTT.

The chain is built from TRBV3-1 (or the pseudogene TRBV3-2) and TRBJ2-3; no clear D gene. Looked up from germline, CDR1 is LGHDT and CDR2 is YNNKEL (reference sequence). The CDR3 contains 16 residues. Trimming pared 0 bases from V and 1 base from J, leaving 11 bases between. The CDR3 bases are TGTGCCAGCAGCCAAGATCGAAGTTCCCGCACAGATACGCAGTATTTT. This gives the protein CASSQDRSSRTDTQYF.

V usage is TRBV5-1 and J usage is TRBJ1-1, with a possible D match to TRBD1 (5 bases). The V gene lost 4 bases and the J gene lost 4 bases, with 14 bases spanning the gap. This CDR3 has 14 residues. Germline V gene lookup returns CDR1 SGHRS and CDR2 YFSETQ. CDR3 in DNA: TGCGCCAGCAGCGTGGGACGGGCGGGCACTGAAGCTTTCTTT. The encoded protein is CASSVGRAGTEAFF.

This clone was recorded only once. The gene calls are TRBV20-1 and TRBJ2-7; unclear D gene. There are 8 residues in the CDR3. Germline V gene lookup returns CDR1 DFQATT and CDR2 SNEGSKA (reference sequence). Written as DNA, the CDR3 is TGCATCGTAGGCGAGCAGTACGTC. As protein: CIVGEQYV.

This clone was detected only a few times. V and J are TRBV2 and TRBJ2-2, with a weak D call TRBD2 (5 bases). From germline, CDR1 is SNHLY and CDR2 FYNNEI. The CDR3 length is 16 residues. V was cut by 7 bases and J by 2 bases, with 17 bases left in between. In DNA form, the CDR3 reads TGTGCCAGCACCGGAGCGGCCCGGGGTAACACCGGGGAGCTGTTTTTT. Residues: CASTGAARGNTGELFF.

The V and J genes are TRBV6-1 and TRBJ2-7; 8 bases align to TRBD2. Germline loops: CDR1 MNHNS, CDR2 SASEGT. Germline trimming cut 6 bases from V and 4 bases from J; bases unmatched to any gene: 2. The CDR3 extends over 12 amino acids. CDR3 in DNA: TGTGCCAGCAGCCGGGGGGGTTACGAGCAGTACGTC. Its protein is CASSRGGYEQYV.

This chain connects TRBV19 to TRBJ2-2; perhaps TRBD1 as D (6 bases). Per germline, CDR1 LNHDA and CDR2 SQIVND (reference sequence). CDR3 length: 15 residues. V was pared by 1 base and J by 4 bases, with 10 bases between. CDR3 in amino acids: CASSIATGSTGELFF. In DNA form, the CDR3 reads TGTGCCAGTAGTATAGCTACAGGGTCCACCGGGGAGCTGTTTTTT. Using reference TRBV19 and TRBJ2-2 for the parts outside the CDR3, the full variable domain is DGGITQSPKYLFRKEGQNVTLSCEQNLNHDAMYWYRQDPGQGLRLIYYSQIVNDFQKGDIAEGYSVSREKKESFPLTVTSAQKNPTAFYLCASSIATGSTGELFFGEGSRLTVL.